The 10 T cell receptor beta chains listed next were all sequenced from one sample in a study of blood T cell repertoires in COVID-19. Sequenced by immunoSEQ multiplex PCR; TCRdb stores in-frame clones only, minus some. The sample includes about 73,000 clones, around 88% of them seen just once. Material for sequencing was peripheral blood. These receptors all come from a man aged 45-65 years with active COVID-19.

This clone has just one count. The genes are TRBV6-4 and TRBJ2-3, with TRBD1 matching 8 bases. The V and J ends lost 6 bases and 1 base, in that order; junction bases with no gene match: 3. CDR1 and CDR2 (germline): MRHNA, SNTAGT. This CDR3 has 14 amino acids. DNA for the CDR3: TGTGCCAGCAGAGAGACAGGGGGCACAGATACGCAGTATTTT. It is translated as CASRETGGTDTQYF.

The rearrangement uses TRBV29-1 and TRBJ2-2; TRBD1 aligns across 8 bases. The CDR3 loop spans 18 amino acids. After removal of 3 bases from V and 5 bases from J, the junction contained 17 bases not matched to a gene. The germline V gene has CDR1 SQVTM and CDR2 ANQGSEA. CDR3 in amino acids: CSVEGTGVERRATGELFF. CDR3 sequence (DNA): TGCAGCGTTGAGGGGACAGGTGTGGAGAGGAGGGCAACCGGGGAGCTGTTTTTT.

This clone is a singleton in its sample. J is TRBJ2-7 and V is TRBV3-1 (or the pseudogene TRBV3-2); the D is unclear. CDR1 and CDR2 from the germline V gene are LGHDT and YNNKEL (reference sequence). The CDR3 length is 14 residues. Trimming took 0 bases from V and 2 from J, leaving 8 bases between them. The DNA of the CDR3 is TGTGCCAGCAGCCAAGAAGCTTCAACCTACGAGCAGTACTTC. It translates to CASSQEASTYEQYF.

In its sample, this clone was seen once. This chain uses TRBV24-1 with TRBJ2-3; D unclear. The V end lost 5 bases, the J end lost 4 bases, and 9 bases lay between the germline ends. Germline lookup yields CDR1 KGHDR and CDR2 SFDVKD. The CDR3 covers 13 residues. The CDR3 reads CATSGRVADTQYF. The CDR3 nucleotides are TGTGCCACCAGTGGTCGGGTGGCAGATACGCAGTATTTT.

V gene TRBV19 combines with J gene TRBJ2-2; weak D call: TRBD2 (5 bases). The CDR3 sequence is 17 residues long. Germline V CDR1 and CDR2: LNHDA, SQIVND (reference sequence). Trimming shortened V by 4 bases and J by 0 bases, and 15 bases separated the two germline ends. CDR3 in DNA: TGTGCCAGTAGTAGGCCGGGAAGCCCGTCGAACACCGGGGAGCTGTTTTTT. This sequence encodes CASSRPGSPSNTGELFF.

V is TRBV18 and J is TRBJ1-2; the D gene is possibly TRBD1 (5 bases). Germline CDR1 reads KGHSH; CDR2 reads LQKENI. CDR3 length equals 15 residues. Trimming removed 1 base at V and 3 bases at J, with 12 bases between. DNA for the CDR3: TGTGCCAGCTCACCACAGGGGAAAATAGACTATGGCTACACCTTC. Encoded protein: CASSPQGKIDYGYTF.

The genes are TRBV7-2 and TRBJ1-5, with no clear D. The V and J ends lost 1 base and 2 bases respectively, with 9 bases between them. The CDR3 extends over 15 amino acids. Per the germline V gene, CDR1 is SGHTA and CDR2 is FQGNSA. CDR3 sequence: CASSLGVSGNQPQHF. In DNA, the CDR3 is TGTGCCAGCAGCTTAGGAGTCAGCGGCAATCAGCCCCAGCATTTT.

The CDR3 DNA sequence: TGCGCCAGCAGTGAAGCGGACCCAGATTGGGAGCCCCAGCATTTT. It specifies CASSEADPDWEPQHF. The gene calls are TRBV10-2 and TRBJ1-5; the D is unclear. Trimming removed 3 bases at V and 8 bases at J, with 17 bases between. The CDR3 totals 15 residues. Per germline, CDR1 WSHSY and CDR2 SAAADI.

The genes are TRBV2 and TRBJ2-1, with TRBD2 matching 12 bases. The CDR3 is 15 amino acids. Germline V gives CDR1 SNHLY, CDR2 FYNNEI. After removal of 6 bases from V and 8 bases from J, the junction contained 8 bases not matched to a gene. The CDR3, as DNA: TGTGCCAGCAGCCCTAGCGGGAGGGCCCGGGATGAGCAGTTCTTC. Its translation is CASSPSGRARDEQFF.

The chain recombines TRBV10-1 with TRBJ2-2; no clear D gene. This CDR3 comprises 12 residues. Germline V gene lookup returns CDR1 WNHNN and CDR2 SYGVQD (reference sequence). V shed 10 bases and J shed 4 bases, with 10 bases lying between them. CDR3: CATTNSTGELFF. The DNA of the CDR3 is TGCGCCACCACTAATAGCACCGGGGAGCTGTTTTTT.